These 32 T cell receptor beta chains originate from one sample sequenced in a study of blood T cell repertoires in COVID-19. Clones were read by immunoSEQ multiplex PCR, and TCRdb kept only the in-frame ones, dropping some. This table holds 200,000 to 250,000 clones, 70% to 90% found once. Specimen: peripheral blood. The receptors here all came from a man aged 50-59 years with COVID-19, enrolled during active disease.

The chain uses TRBV7-2 and TRBJ2-7; D uncertain. The V end was cut by 5 bases, the J end by 2 bases, with 10 bases between. CDR3 length: 13 amino acids. Per the germline V gene, CDR1 is SGHTA and CDR2 is FQGNSA. For the CDR3, the DNA is TGTGCCAGCAGCCGTACAGCAACCTACGAGCAGTACTTC. Translated, it gives CASSRTATYEQYF.

The chain employs TRBV10-3 and TRBJ2-7, with 11 bases identical to TRBD2. Trimming cost V 6 bases and J 0 bases; bases outside gene matches: 4. This CDR3 comprises 15 residues. CDR1 and CDR2 from the germline V gene are ENHRY and SYGVKD. The CDR3 sequence is CAIRPTSGDSYEQYF. The CDR3 DNA reads as TGTGCCATCAGACCGACTAGCGGGGACTCCTACGAGCAGTACTTC.

J is TRBJ2-2 and V is TRBV6-5, with a tentative D call TRBD2 (5 bases). CDR1 is MNHEY and CDR2 is SVGAGI in the germline V gene. The V end was cut by 2 bases, the J end by 6 bases, with 10 bases between. CDR3 size: 14 residues. The DNA of the CDR3 is TGTGCCAGCAGTTACGAGGCTAGCCCCGGGGAGCTGTTTTTT. Its translation is CASSYEASPGELFF.

This rearrangement joins TRBV5-1 to TRBJ1-4; D call uncertain. CDR3 length: 16 amino acids. Germline CDR1 SGHRS, CDR2 YFSETQ. The V and J ends lost 4 bases and 4 bases respectively, with 17 bases between them. The CDR3 bases are TGCGCCAGCAGCCTAGCGACGGGTAACTTTAATGAAAAACTGTTTTTT. As protein: CASSLATGNFNEKLFF.

V usage is TRBV4-2 and J usage is TRBJ2-5; a weak D match, TRBD2 (5 bases). The CDR3 extends over 15 amino acids. Germline loops: CDR1 LGHNA, CDR2 YNFKEQ. V was pared by 0 bases and J by 4 bases, with 12 bases between. CDR3 bases: TGTGCCAGCAGCCAAGATTTGTACGGAGGAGAGACCCAGTACTTC. Protein product: CASSQDLYGGETQYF.

The rearrangement links TRBV5-1 to TRBJ2-1, with 7 nucleotides matching TRBD2. J gave up 4 bases and V 0 bases, and 7 bases lay outside the gene matches. Germline CDR1 is SGHRS and CDR2 is YFSETQ. This CDR3 is built from 16 residues. The CDR3 nucleotides are TGCGCCAGCAGCTTGGCAGGGCAGGGAGGGTACAATGAGCAGTTCTTC. This translates into CASSLAGQGGYNEQFF. The whole variable domain, filled in from reference TRBV5-1 and TRBJ2-1, reads KAGVTQTPRYLIKTRGQQVTLSCSPISGHRSVSWYQQTPGQGLQFLFEYFSETQRNKGNFPGRFSGRQFSNSRSEMNVSTLELGDSALYLCASSLAGQGGYNEQFFGPGTRLTVL.

The genes are TRBV5-4 and TRBJ1-1; no reliable D call. Germline V CDR1 and CDR2: SGHNT, YYREEE (reference sequence). V shed 0 bases and J shed 1 base, with 7 bases lying between them. The CDR3 is made up of 14 amino acids. DNA of the CDR3: TGTGCCAGCAGCTTGGACGGAGCGAACACTGAAGCTTTCTTT. Its translation: CASSLDGANTEAFF. Drawing the rest from reference TRBV5-4 and TRBJ1-1, the complete variable domain is ETGVTQSPTHLIKTRGQQVTLRCSSQSGHNTVSWYQQALGQGPQFIFQYYREEENGRGNFPPRFSGLQFPNYSSELNVNALELDDSALYLCASSLDGANTEAFFGQGTRLTVV.

V gene TRBV6-5 combines with J gene TRBJ1-5, with D hard to call. Trimming removed 0 bases from V and 0 bases from J, with 9 bases in between. Germline assignment: CDR1 MNHEY and CDR2 SVGAGI. The CDR3 is 16 amino acids. This CDR3 reads CASSYSRGYSNQPQHF. CDR3 nucleotides: TGTGCCAGCAGTTACTCGCGCGGGTATAGCAATCAGCCCCAGCATTTT.

The chain links TRBV2 to TRBJ1-1; 7 nucleotides line up with TRBD1. Germline trimming cut 5 bases from V and 5 bases from J; bases unmatched to any gene: 8. Germline V lookup: CDR1 SNHLY, CDR2 FYNNEI. The CDR3 has 14 amino acids. CDR3 DNA sequence: TGTGCCAGCAGTCGACAGGGTAGTTTTACTGAAGCTTTCTTT. It codes for CASSRQGSFTEAFF.

This chain links TRBV2 with TRBJ2-2; D gene uncertain. Germline V gene lookup returns CDR1 SNHLY and CDR2 FYNNEI. V lost 4 bases to trimming and J lost 0 bases, with 6 bases between them. This CDR3 has 14 residues. The CDR3 loop reads CASSVIPNTGELFF. CDR3 bases: TGTGCCAGCAGTGTAATTCCGAACACCGGGGAGCTGTTTTTT.

This clone was detected only once. The chain combines TRBV4-1 with TRBJ1-2, with TRBD1 matching 8 bases. Germline-derived CDR1 and CDR2 are MGHRA and YSYEKL. V shed 0 bases, J shed 7 bases, and the junction held 4 bases outside the gene matches. The CDR3 spans 14 residues. CDR3 protein: CASSQEGRGLGYTF. The CDR3 DNA reads as TGCGCCAGCAGCCAAGAGGGCAGGGGGCTTGGCTACACCTTC.

The genes are TRBV6-5 and TRBJ1-1, with D hard to call. Trimming removed 2 bases at V and 1 base at J, with 11 bases between. The CDR3 has 15 residues. Per the germline V gene, CDR1 is MNHEY and CDR2 is SVGAGI. CDR3: CASSYDGVTNTEAFF. In DNA form, the CDR3 reads TGTGCCAGCAGTTACGATGGAGTAACGAACACTGAAGCTTTCTTT.

The rearrangement joins TRBV5-8 to TRBJ1-2; D uncertain. CDR1 is SGHTS and CDR2 is YDEGEE in the germline V gene. The CDR3 covers 10 residues. Trimming removed 7 bases at V and 7 bases at J, with 8 bases between. The chain's CDR3 is CASSQAGYTF. CDR3 nucleotides: TGTGCCAGCTCCCAGGCTGGCTACACCTTC.

The V call is TRBV9, the J call TRBJ1-6; D uncertain. The CDR3 consists of 14 residues. V dropped 1 base and J dropped 4 bases, with 6 bases sitting between them. Per the germline V gene, CDR1 is SGDLS and CDR2 is YYNGEE. The CDR3 loop reads CASSVTGYNSPLHF. The CDR3 DNA sequence: TGTGCCAGCAGCGTAACCGGGTATAATTCACCCCTCCACTTT.

V usage is TRBV6-6 and J usage is TRBJ2-7; D is possibly TRBD1 (6 bases). Germline-derived CDR1 and CDR2 are MNHNY and SVGAGI (reference sequence). The ends were cut back, 7 bases at V and 2 bases at J, with 21 bases in the middle. CDR3 length equals 16 residues. CDR3 in amino acids: CASTLAPGHEAYEQYF. The CDR3 DNA is TGTGCCAGCACCTTAGCCCCGGGACATGAAGCCTACGAGCAGTACTTC.

As DNA, the CDR3 is TGTGCCATCAGTGAACAAGACTACGAGCAGTACTTC. It is translated as CAISEQDYEQYF. The chain joins TRBV10-3 to TRBJ2-7; no definite D call. V lost 3 bases to trimming and J lost 3 bases, with 6 bases between them. Germline V gene sequence: CDR1 ENHRY, CDR2 SYGVKD. The CDR3 contains 12 residues.

This chain connects TRBV18 to TRBJ2-2, with no clear D. The germline V gene encodes CDR1 KGHSH and CDR2 LQKENI. This CDR3 spans 15 amino acids. The ends were cut back, 1 base at V and 3 bases at J, with 9 bases in the middle. This CDR3 is CASSPRQVDTGELFF. The CDR3 bases are TGTGCCAGCTCACCACGGCAGGTCGACACCGGGGAGCTGTTTTTT.

The rearrangement uses TRBV19 and TRBJ1-1; a possible D gene is TRBD1 (6 bases). The CDR3 totals 15 residues. V dropped 10 bases and J dropped 4 bases, with 22 bases sitting between them. Germline V gives CDR1 LNHDA, CDR2 SQIVND (reference sequence). As DNA, the CDR3 is TGTGCCACTAAAGGACAGCGGTTTTTGGGCACTGAAGCTTTCTTT. It is translated as CATKGQRFLGTEAFF.

This chain connects TRBV10-1 to TRBJ1-6; D is perhaps TRBD1 (5 bases). The ends were cut back, 0 bases at V and 9 bases at J, with 12 bases in the middle. The germline V gene has CDR1 WNHNN and CDR2 SYGVQD (reference sequence). The CDR3 has 15 amino acids. CDR3 loop: CASSESAGGVSPLHF. The CDR3 region has the DNA TGCGCCAGCAGTGAGTCGGCGGGGGGGGTTTCACCCCTCCACTTT.

The CDR3 nucleotides are TGTGCCAGCAGTGGTTGGGGGACTAGCGTTTCCTACGAGCAGTACTTC. This encodes CASSGWGTSVSYEQYF. This chain uses TRBV28 with TRBJ2-7, with TRBD2 identical over 10 bases. This CDR3 region has 16 residues. The junction had 8 bases not matched to a gene; V was cut back by 5 bases and J by 1 base. Germline V gene lookup returns CDR1 MDHEN and CDR2 SYDVKM.

CDR3 sequence (DNA): TGTGCCAGCAGCCGGACAGTCGGGACTGAAGCTTTCTTT. It is translated as CASSRTVGTEAFF. This chain connects TRBV3-1 (or the pseudogene TRBV3-2) to TRBJ1-1; perhaps TRBD1 as D (6 bases). From germline, CDR1 is LGHDT and CDR2 YNNKEL (reference sequence). The CDR3 covers 13 residues. V lost 4 bases to trimming and J lost 5 bases, with 11 bases between them.

This sequence joins TRBV6-2 or TRBV6-3 and TRBJ1-2, with D possibly matching TRBD1 (6 bases). Per the germline V gene, CDR1 is MNHEY and CDR2 is SVGEGT. The V end lost 5 bases, the J end lost 4 bases, and 11 bases lay between the germline ends. The CDR3 runs 13 residues. The CDR3 is CASSRGAIYGYTF. DNA for the CDR3: TGTGCCAGCAGTCGGGGGGCGATCTATGGCTACACCTTC.

The rearrangement joins TRBV12-3 or TRBV12-4 to TRBJ1-5; TRBD1 agrees at 9 bases. After removal of 5 bases from V and 7 bases from J, the junction contained 3 bases not matched to a gene. CDR3 length: 13 residues. The CDR3 DNA is TGTGCCAGCAGTCGGACAGGGGACCAGCCCCAGCATTTT. It codes for CASSRTGDQPQHF.

The chain carries TRBV7-9 and TRBJ2-5; 8 positions agree with TRBD2. Per the germline V gene, CDR1 is SEHNR and CDR2 is FQNEAQ (reference sequence). V lost 5 bases to trimming and J lost 1 base; unmatched junction nucleotides: 6. The CDR3 runs to 15 residues. CDR3 sequence: CASSQSGGGQETQYF. The CDR3 region has the DNA TGTGCCAGCAGCCAAAGCGGGGGCGGCCAAGAGACCCAGTACTTC.

The chain joins TRBV7-3 to TRBJ1-1; 10 bases are a match to TRBD1. The CDR3 has 15 residues. The V gene's germline CDR1 is SGHTA and CDR2 FQGTGA. The junction had 1 base not matched to a gene; V was cut back by 0 bases and J by 3 bases. The CDR3 DNA is TGTGCCAGCAGCTTAACTGGGACAGGGGACACTGAAGCTTTCTTT. This translates into CASSLTGTGDTEAFF.

The gene calls are TRBV7-9 and TRBJ1-2, with 7 bases identical to TRBD1. The V gene's germline CDR1 is SEHNR and CDR2 FQNEAQ (reference sequence). Trimming at V came to 5 bases and at J to 4 bases, leaving 7 bases not matched to a gene. The CDR3 covers 14 residues. CDR3 nucleotides: TGTGCCAGCAGCCCCCCAGGGGGGTCCTATGGCTACACCTTC. Translated: CASSPPGGSYGYTF. The whole variable domain, filled in from reference TRBV7-9 and TRBJ1-2, reads DTGVSQNPRHKITKRGQNVTFRCDPISEHNRLYWYRQTLGQGPEFLTYFQNEAQLEKSRLLSDRFSAERPKGSFSTLEIQRTEQGDSAMYLCASSPPGGSYGYTFGSGTRLTVV.

The chain combines TRBV9 with TRBJ1-3; D uncertain. CDR1 and CDR2 (germline): SGDLS, YYNGEE. The CDR3 length is 15 residues. Trimming left V 0 bases short and J 2 bases short, with 9 bases between. The CDR3 DNA sequence: TGTGCCAGCAGCGTAGGCGCTGTAGCTGGAAACACCATATATTTT. Its protein is CASSVGAVAGNTIYF.

The rearrangement uses TRBV19 and TRBJ2-1; no clear D gene. The CDR3 has 12 residues. CDR1 is LNHDA, CDR2 SQIVND, per germline (reference sequence). Trimming shortened V by 5 bases and J by 4 bases, and 6 bases separated the two germline ends. CDR3 coding DNA: TGTGCCAGTAGTCCCAGATACAATGAGCAGTTCTTC. Protein: CASSPRYNEQFF.

The gene calls are TRBV5-1 and TRBJ2-5; TRBD1 agrees at 8 bases. With V trimmed by 0 bases and J by 2 bases, 6 bases remained unmatched. The V gene's germline CDR1 is SGHRS and CDR2 YFSETQ. This CDR3 comprises 16 residues. CDR3 coding DNA: TGCGCCAGCAGCTTGGTAGCAGGGACAGGACAAGAGACCCAGTACTTC. This codes for CASSLVAGTGQETQYF.

This sequence joins TRBV5-4 and TRBJ2-5, with D tentatively TRBD1 (7 bases). CDR1 is SGHNT, CDR2 YYREEE, per germline (reference sequence). Deletions cut 10 bases from V and 4 bases from J, with 14 bases between. The CDR3 consists of 12 residues. The CDR3 DNA sequence: TGTGCCTGCGGGACAGCGGGAGAGACCCAGTACTTC. Translated, it gives CACGTAGETQYF.

The chain links TRBV30 to TRBJ2-1; 9 bases map to TRBD1. This CDR3 spans 14 amino acids. V was clipped by 3 bases and J by 5 bases; unmatched bases: 5. Germline CDR1 reads GTSNPN; CDR2 reads SVGIG (reference sequence). The CDR3 sequence is CAWSRGQGDNEQFF. CDR3 bases: TGTGCCTGGAGCCGGGGACAGGGAGACAATGAGCAGTTCTTC.

As DNA, the CDR3 is TGTGCCAGCAGCCGCGACAGGGACTCCGGCTACACCTTC. Encoded protein: CASSRDRDSGYTF. V and J are TRBV5-6 and TRBJ1-2, with TRBD1 identical over 7 bases. J gave up 8 bases and V 4 bases, and 8 bases lay outside the gene matches. The CDR3 runs 13 residues. CDR1 is SGHDT, CDR2 YYEEEE, per germline.